These T cell receptor beta chains were read from a single sample in a study of CXCR3-negative and CXCR3-positive naive CD8 T cells. TCRdb reworked the 5' RACE reads into one entry per CDR3 protein, no DNA. The sample is made up of 65,000 to 95,000 distinct CDR3 sequences, and the top ten hold roughly 1.5% of it. The sequenced sample was naive CXCR3- CD8+ T cells from blood. The receptors stem from a human donor in good health. Some clones in this sample may be carry-over from other donors' samples. CDR3s include the opening cysteine and the closing phenylalanine or tryptophan. Fields, in order: V gene, J gene, CDR3 protein.

v_gene: TRBV15; j_gene: TRBJ2-2; CDR3aa: CATSKPTANTGELFF
v_gene: TRBV5-1; j_gene: TRBJ2-7; CDR3aa: CASSLGGVEQYF
v_gene: TRBV20-1; j_gene: TRBJ2-5; CDR3aa: CSAREPEETQYF
v_gene: TRBV27; j_gene: TRBJ2-1; CDR3aa: CASSQYPPGTGANEQFF
v_gene: TRBV2; j_gene: TRBJ1-4; CDR3aa: CASSAEGMTNEKLFF
v_gene: TRBV21-1; j_gene: TRBJ2-7; CDR3aa: CASSKGLAGGHYEQYF
v_gene: TRBV11-2; j_gene: TRBJ2-5; CDR3aa: CASSFVLGYQETQYF
v_gene: TRBV12-3/TRBV12-4; j_gene: TRBJ2-3; CDR3aa: CASSPPGMLGDTQYF
v_gene: TRBV29-1; j_gene: TRBJ2-7; CDR3aa: CSVSPSGRAYEQYF
v_gene: TRBV15; j_gene: TRBJ2-7; CDR3aa: CATSRDSFAARSYEQYF
v_gene: TRBV11-2; j_gene: TRBJ2-7; CDR3aa: CASSFEGARQYF
v_gene: TRBV7-9; j_gene: TRBJ2-7; CDR3aa: CASSRSPPEQYF
v_gene: TRBV29-1; j_gene: TRBJ2-5; CDR3aa: CSVKEGAYQETQYF
v_gene: TRBV6-2/TRBV6-3; j_gene: TRBJ1-1; CDR3aa: CASTDQPEDSEAFF
v_gene: TRBV20-1; j_gene: TRBJ2-1; CDR3aa: CSASELAEYNEQFF
v_gene: TRBV2; j_gene: TRBJ2-5; CDR3aa: CASSEIVGAGQETQYF
v_gene: TRBV7-9; j_gene: TRBJ1-1; CDR3aa: CASSVLINTEAFF
v_gene: TRBV29-1; j_gene: TRBJ2-3; CDR3aa: CSVEELGTGGADTQYF
v_gene: TRBV10-3; j_gene: TRBJ2-7; CDR3aa: CAISERLPLSGDRDHEQYF
v_gene: TRBV20-1; j_gene: TRBJ2-7; CDR3aa: CSAFTVVDYEQYF
v_gene: TRBV4-3; j_gene: TRBJ1-2; CDR3aa: CASSPEGQRDYTF
v_gene: TRBV15; j_gene: TRBJ2-7; CDR3aa: CATSRRGTGFDEQYF
v_gene: TRBV20-1; j_gene: TRBJ2-7; CDR3aa: CSASDRGSFYEQYF
v_gene: TRBV28; j_gene: TRBJ2-3; CDR3aa: CASSLGPTDTQYF
v_gene: TRBV19; j_gene: TRBJ2-3; CDR3aa: CASKIGSRVTDTQYF
v_gene: TRBV10-3; j_gene: TRBJ2-7; CDR3aa: CAISDPTDPYEQYF
v_gene: TRBV29-1; j_gene: TRBJ2-4; CDR3aa: CSAVAVGNIQYF
v_gene: TRBV23-1; j_gene: TRBJ2-5; CDR3aa: CASSHPSGGPQETQYF
v_gene: TRBV7-9; j_gene: TRBJ2-1; CDR3aa: CASRTVGHEQFF
v_gene: TRBV6-2/TRBV6-3; j_gene: TRBJ2-2; CDR3aa: CASKRPGQGNTGELFF
v_gene: TRBV29-1; j_gene: TRBJ2-5; CDR3aa: CSVEDLWGGQETQYF
v_gene: TRBV4-3; j_gene: TRBJ2-5; CDR3aa: CASSQDGAGYQETQYF
v_gene: TRBV7-6; j_gene: TRBJ2-7; CDR3aa: CASSQQGPTYSEQYF
v_gene: TRBV29-1; j_gene: TRBJ1-2; CDR3aa: CSVELPHGYTF
v_gene: TRBV4-2; j_gene: TRBJ2-3; CDR3aa: CASSQIAGATDTQYF
v_gene: TRBV4-3; j_gene: TRBJ2-1; CDR3aa: CASSQDGGSYNEQFF
v_gene: TRBV5-4; j_gene: TRBJ2-7; CDR3aa: CASSLGQGRNEQYF
v_gene: TRBV29-1; j_gene: TRBJ2-2; CDR3aa: CSVERGGPNTGELFF
v_gene: TRBV28; j_gene: TRBJ2-7; CDR3aa: CASRGTADYEQYF
v_gene: TRBV11-3; j_gene: TRBJ2-1; CDR3aa: CASSLVGTSRGEQFF